These T cell receptor beta chains were read from a single sample in a study of immune evolution from preneoplasia to lung adenocarcinoma. Clones were sequenced by immunoSEQ multiplex PCR, and TCRdb holds only the in-frame ones, with some missing. The sample contains roughly 9,000 clones, roughly 80% of which appear only once. What was sequenced was FFPE minimally invasive lung adenocarcinoma tissue. The source of these receptors is a donor older than 65 with lung adenocarcinoma. CDR3s include the opening cysteine and the closing phenylalanine or tryptophan. Each record gives: V gene, CDR3 protein.

TRBV6-1 CASRRDTLAEAFF
TRBV6-5 CASSALTSGRDTQYF
TRBV5-6 CASSFLLGKRSSYNEQFF
TRBV5-1 CASSSSGTRNGYTF
TRBV18 CASSPPSLAGAAGELFF
TRBV9 CASSVAATNEKLFF
TRBV5-1 CASSSREPNTGELFF
TRBV7-2 CASSLAVGLNTGELFF
TRBV6-5 CASSFGTLPGELFF
TRBV5-1 CASSFDGGTGELFF
TRBV5-4 CASSLRDRDYGYTF
TRBV27 CASSAKQGDEQYF
TRBV5-1 CASSSPGSLAGELFF
TRBV5-1 CASSLAAMELVGELFF
TRBV28 CASRGGEDQETQYF
TRBV6-6 CASRYGTSGLNEQFF
TRBV28 CASSLATTEAFF
TRBV7-2 CASSWGMGTEAFF
TRBV9 CASSVDDGSGEQFF
TRBV7-3 CASSVDGTGLTEAFF
TRBV28 CASSSAQVPYGYTF
TRBV6-5 CASHLSGTRELFF
TRBV29-1 CSVLLQGNQPQHF
TRBV19 CASSRDYTDTQYF
TRBV7-2 CASSFLGTYEQYF
TRBV9 CASSVDSGGYTGELFF
TRBV15 CASANSGRYEQYF
TRBV2 CASSATVDEAFF
TRBV6-1 CASRLAGEQYF
TRBV6-5 CASSYYGSGTDTQYF
TRBV19 CASRPGGVVLSYNQPQHF
TRBV29-1 CSVEGGTGNYGYTF
TRBV27 CASSLLAGDTQYF
TRBV11-2 CASSVTGTGNIGELFF
TRBV30 CASSRGSQPQHF
TRBV7-3 CASSLTGLRTDTQYF
TRBV5-1 CASSLNPGRDEQYF
TRBV7-9 CASSSTSARTYEQYF
TRBV6-5 CASSYGVNYGYTF
TRBV5-1 CASSLQREGTETQYF
TRBV7-6 CASSSRRNSNQPQHF
TRBV18 CASSPGAQSNQPQHF
TRBV28 CASSSSVYEQYF
TRBV4-1 CASRKMGGLAETSTTGELFF
TRBV5-1 CASSFSAGNTEAFF
TRBV19 CASSRRQDSSYNEQFF
TRBV7-2 CASSLGPVGGTGELFF
TRBV6-1 CASSEVGQYNEKLFF
TRBV6-5 CASSYGGQGRTGELFF
TRBV7-8 CASSSVGRENEQFF
TRBV6-1 CASSEARGPGEQYF
TRBV29-1 CSVAGGKGTDTQYF
TRBV29-1 CSVEDRPSGEQYF
TRBV29-1 CSVVTGREQFF
TRBV29-1 CSVEVQGRRVGELFF
TRBV30 CAWSRGGDTEAFF